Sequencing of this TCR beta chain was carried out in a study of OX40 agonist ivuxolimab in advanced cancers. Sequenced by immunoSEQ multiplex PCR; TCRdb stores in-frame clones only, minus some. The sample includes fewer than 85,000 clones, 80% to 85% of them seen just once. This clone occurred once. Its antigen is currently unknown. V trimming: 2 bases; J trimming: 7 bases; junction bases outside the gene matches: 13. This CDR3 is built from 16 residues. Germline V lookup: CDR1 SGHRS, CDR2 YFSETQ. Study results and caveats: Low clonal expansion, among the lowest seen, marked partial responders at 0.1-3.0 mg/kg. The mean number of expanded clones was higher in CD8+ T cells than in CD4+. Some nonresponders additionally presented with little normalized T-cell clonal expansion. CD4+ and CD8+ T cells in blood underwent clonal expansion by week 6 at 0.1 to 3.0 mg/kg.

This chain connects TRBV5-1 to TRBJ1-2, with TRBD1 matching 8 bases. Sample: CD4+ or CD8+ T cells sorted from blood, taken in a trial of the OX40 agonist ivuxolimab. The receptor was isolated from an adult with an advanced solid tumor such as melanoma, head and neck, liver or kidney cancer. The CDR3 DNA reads TGCGCCAGCAGCTTACCATTGCCGGGACAGGCGACTGGCTACACCTTC. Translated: CASSLPLPGQATGYTF.